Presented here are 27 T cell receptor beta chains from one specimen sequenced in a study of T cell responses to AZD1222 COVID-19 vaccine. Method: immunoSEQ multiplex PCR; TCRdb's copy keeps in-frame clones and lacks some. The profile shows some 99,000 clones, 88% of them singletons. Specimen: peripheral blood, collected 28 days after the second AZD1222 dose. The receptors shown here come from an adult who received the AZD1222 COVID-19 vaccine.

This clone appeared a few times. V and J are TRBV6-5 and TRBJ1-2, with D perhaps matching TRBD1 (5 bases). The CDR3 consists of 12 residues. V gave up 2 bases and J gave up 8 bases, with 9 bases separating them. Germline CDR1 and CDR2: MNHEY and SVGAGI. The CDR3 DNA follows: TGTGCCAGCAGTTACGGCAGGGAAGGCTACACCTTC. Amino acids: CASSYGREGYTF.

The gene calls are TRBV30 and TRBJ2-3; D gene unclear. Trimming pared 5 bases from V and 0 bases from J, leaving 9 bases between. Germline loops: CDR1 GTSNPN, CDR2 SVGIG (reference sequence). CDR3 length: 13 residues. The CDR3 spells CAWEALSTDTQYF. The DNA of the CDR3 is TGTGCCTGGGAGGCCCTTAGCACAGATACGCAGTATTTT.

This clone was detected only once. CDR3 amino acids: CASKGGPSYEQYF. The CDR3 DNA reads TGTGCCAGCAAGGGCGGACCCTCCTACGAGCAGTACTTC. The rearrangement joins TRBV2 to TRBJ2-7; D is ambiguous. The CDR3 is 13 residues long. V was cut by 7 bases and J by 0 bases, with 10 bases left in between. The V gene's germline CDR1 is SNHLY and CDR2 FYNNEI.

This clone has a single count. The CDR3 here is CASSSRTSRDYNEQFF. DNA of the CDR3: TGTGCCAGCAGCTCCCGGACTAGTAGGGACTACAATGAGCAGTTCTTC. The rearrangement links TRBV5-4 to TRBJ2-1, with 7 bases identical to TRBD2. There are 16 residues in the CDR3. Germline assignment: CDR1 SGHNT and CDR2 YYREEE (reference sequence). The junction had 9 bases not matched to a gene; V was cut back by 3 bases and J by 3 bases.

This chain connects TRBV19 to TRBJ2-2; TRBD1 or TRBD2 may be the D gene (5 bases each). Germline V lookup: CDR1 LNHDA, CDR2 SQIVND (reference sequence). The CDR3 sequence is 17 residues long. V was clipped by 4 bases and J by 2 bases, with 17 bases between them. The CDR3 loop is CASSNPWTRLNTGELFF. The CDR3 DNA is TGTGCCAGTAGTAACCCCTGGACACGACTAAACACCGGGGAGCTGTTTTTT. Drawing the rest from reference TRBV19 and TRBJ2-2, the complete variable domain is DGGITQSPKYLFRKEGQNVTLSCEQNLNHDAMYWYRQDPGQGLRLIYYSQIVNDFQKGDIAEGYSVSREKKESFPLTVTSAQKNPTAFYLCASSNPWTRLNTGELFFGEGSRLTVL.

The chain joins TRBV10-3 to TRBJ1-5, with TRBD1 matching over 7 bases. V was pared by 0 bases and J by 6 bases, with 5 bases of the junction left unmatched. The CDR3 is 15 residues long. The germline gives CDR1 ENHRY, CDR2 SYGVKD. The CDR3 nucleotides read TGTGCCATCAGTGAGTCTTTACAGGGGTCTCAGCCCCAGCATTTT. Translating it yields CAISESLQGSQPQHF.

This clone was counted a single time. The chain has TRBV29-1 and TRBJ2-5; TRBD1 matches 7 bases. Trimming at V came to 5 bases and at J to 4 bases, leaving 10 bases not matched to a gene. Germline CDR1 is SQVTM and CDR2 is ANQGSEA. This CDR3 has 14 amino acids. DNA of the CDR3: TGCAGCGTTCCCTACAGGGGAAGGGGAGAGACCCAGTACTTC. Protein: CSVPYRGRGETQYF.

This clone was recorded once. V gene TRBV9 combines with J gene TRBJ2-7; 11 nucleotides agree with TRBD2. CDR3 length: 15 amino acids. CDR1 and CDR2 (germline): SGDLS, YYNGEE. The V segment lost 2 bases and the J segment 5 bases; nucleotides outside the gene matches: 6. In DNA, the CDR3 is TGTGCCAGCAGCGTCACTAGCGGGAGTTTCGACGAGCAGTACTTC. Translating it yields CASSVTSGSFDEQYF. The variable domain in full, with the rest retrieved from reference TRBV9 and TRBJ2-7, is DSGVTQTPKHLITATGQRVTLRCSPRSGDLSVYWYQQSLDQGLQFLIQYYNGEERAKGNILERFSAQQFPDLHSELNLSSLELGDSALYFCASSVTSGSFDEQYFGPGTRLTVT.

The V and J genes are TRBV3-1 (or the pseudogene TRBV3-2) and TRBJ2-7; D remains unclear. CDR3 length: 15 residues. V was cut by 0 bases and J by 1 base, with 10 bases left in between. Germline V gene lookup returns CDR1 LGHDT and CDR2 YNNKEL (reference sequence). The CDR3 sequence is CASSQDSRLSYEQYF. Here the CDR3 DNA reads TGTGCCAGCAGCCAAGATAGTCGGCTATCCTACGAGCAGTACTTC.

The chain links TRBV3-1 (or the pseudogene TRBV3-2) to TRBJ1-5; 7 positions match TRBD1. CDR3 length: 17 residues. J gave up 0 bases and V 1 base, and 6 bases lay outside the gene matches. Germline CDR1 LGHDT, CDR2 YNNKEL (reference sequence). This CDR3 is CASSQGQGGNSNQPQHF. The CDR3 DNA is TGTGCCAGCAGCCAAGGACAGGGAGGGAATAGCAATCAGCCCCAGCATTTT.

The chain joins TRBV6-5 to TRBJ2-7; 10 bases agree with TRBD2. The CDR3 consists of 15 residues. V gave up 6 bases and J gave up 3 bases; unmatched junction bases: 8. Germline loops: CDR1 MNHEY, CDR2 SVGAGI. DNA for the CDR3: TGTGCCAGCAGGGGCGAGCGGGAGGGCTTCTACGAGCAGTACTTC. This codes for CASRGEREGFYEQYF.

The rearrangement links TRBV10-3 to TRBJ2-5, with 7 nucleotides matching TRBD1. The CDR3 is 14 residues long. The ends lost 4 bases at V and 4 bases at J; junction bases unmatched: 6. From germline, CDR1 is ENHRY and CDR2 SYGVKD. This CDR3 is CAISGSAGGETQYF. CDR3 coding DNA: TGTGCCATCAGTGGATCGGCAGGGGGAGAGACCCAGTACTTC.

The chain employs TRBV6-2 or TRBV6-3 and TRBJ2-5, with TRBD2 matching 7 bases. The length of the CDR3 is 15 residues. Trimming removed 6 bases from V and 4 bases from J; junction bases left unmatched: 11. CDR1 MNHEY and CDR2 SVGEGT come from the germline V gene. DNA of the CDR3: TGTGCCAGCAGCCCACTAGCGTTGGGGCGAGAGACCCAGTACTTC. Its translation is CASSPLALGRETQYF.

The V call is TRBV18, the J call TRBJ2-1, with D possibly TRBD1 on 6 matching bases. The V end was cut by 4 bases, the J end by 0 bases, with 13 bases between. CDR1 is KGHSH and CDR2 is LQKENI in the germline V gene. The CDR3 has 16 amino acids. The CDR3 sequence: CASSRRQESSYNEQFF. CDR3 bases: TGTGCCAGCTCACGCCGACAGGAGAGCTCCTACAATGAGCAGTTCTTC.

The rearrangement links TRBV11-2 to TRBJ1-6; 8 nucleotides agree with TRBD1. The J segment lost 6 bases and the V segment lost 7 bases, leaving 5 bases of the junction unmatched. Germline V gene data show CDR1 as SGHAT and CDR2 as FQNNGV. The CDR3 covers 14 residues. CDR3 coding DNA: TGTGCCAGCACCCAACAGGGGGGTAATTCACCCCTCCACTTT. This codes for CASTQQGGNSPLHF.

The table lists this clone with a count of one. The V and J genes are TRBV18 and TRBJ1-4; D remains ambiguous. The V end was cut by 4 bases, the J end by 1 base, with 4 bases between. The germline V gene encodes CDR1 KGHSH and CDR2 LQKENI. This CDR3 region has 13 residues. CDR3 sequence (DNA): TGTGCCAGCTCACAGGGAACTAATGAAAAACTGTTTTTT. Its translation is CASSQGTNEKLFF. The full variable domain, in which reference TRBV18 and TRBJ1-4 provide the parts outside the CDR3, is NAGVMQNPRHLVRRRGQEARLRCSPMKGHSHVYWYRQLPEEGLKFMVYLQKENIIDESGMPKERFSAEFPKEGPSILRIQQVVRGDSAAYFCASSQGTNEKLFFGSGTQLSVL.

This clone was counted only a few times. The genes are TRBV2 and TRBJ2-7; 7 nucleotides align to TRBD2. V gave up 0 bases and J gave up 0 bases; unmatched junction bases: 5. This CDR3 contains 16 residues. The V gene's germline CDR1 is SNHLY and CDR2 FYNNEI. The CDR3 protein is CASSEARGTGSYEQYF. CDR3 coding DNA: TGTGCCAGCAGTGAAGCGCGGGGGACGGGCTCCTACGAGCAGTACTTC.

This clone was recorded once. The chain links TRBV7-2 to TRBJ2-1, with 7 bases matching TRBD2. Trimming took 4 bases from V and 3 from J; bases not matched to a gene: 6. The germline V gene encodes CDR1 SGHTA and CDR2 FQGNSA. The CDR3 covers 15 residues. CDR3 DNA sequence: TGTGCCAGCAGCTCTCAAAGCGGGGACTACAATGAGCAGTTCTTC. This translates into CASSSQSGDYNEQFF.

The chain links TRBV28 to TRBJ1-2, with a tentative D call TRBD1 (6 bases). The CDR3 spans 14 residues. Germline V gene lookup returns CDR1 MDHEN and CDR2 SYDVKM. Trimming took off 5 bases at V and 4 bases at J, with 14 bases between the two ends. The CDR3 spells CASSPQGGTYGYTF. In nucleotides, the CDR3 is TGTGCCAGCAGTCCACAAGGGGGTACCTATGGCTACACCTTC.

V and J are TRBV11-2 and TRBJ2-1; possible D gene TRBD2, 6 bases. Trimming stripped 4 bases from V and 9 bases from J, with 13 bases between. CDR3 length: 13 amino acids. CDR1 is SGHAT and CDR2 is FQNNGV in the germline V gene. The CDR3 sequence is CASSSPLAVEQFF. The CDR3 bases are TGTGCCAGCAGCTCCCCATTAGCGGTTGAGCAGTTCTTC.

CDR3 amino acids: CASSPPVGSFFEQFF. In DNA, the CDR3 is TGTGCCAGCAGCCCTCCCGTCGGGAGTTTTTTTGAGCAGTTCTTC. This rearrangement joins TRBV9 to TRBJ2-1; a possible D gene is TRBD2 (6 bases). The length of the CDR3 is 15 residues. V was pared by 4 bases and J by 9 bases, with 20 bases between. Germline assignment: CDR1 SGDLS and CDR2 YYNGEE.

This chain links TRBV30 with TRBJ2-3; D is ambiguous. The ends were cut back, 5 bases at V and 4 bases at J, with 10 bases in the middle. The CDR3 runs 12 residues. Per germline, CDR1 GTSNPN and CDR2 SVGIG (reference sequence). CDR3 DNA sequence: TGTGCCTGGGGCTCCGCGGCAGATACGCAGTATTTT. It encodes CAWGSAADTQYF.

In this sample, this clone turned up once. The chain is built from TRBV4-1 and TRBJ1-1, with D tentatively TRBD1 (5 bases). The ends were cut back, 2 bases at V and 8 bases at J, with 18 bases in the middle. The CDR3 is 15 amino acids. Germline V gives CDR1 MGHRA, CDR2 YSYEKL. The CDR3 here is CASSQYHVVGEEAFF. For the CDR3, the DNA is TGCGCCAGCAGCCAATACCATGTGGTGGGGGAGGAAGCTTTCTTT.

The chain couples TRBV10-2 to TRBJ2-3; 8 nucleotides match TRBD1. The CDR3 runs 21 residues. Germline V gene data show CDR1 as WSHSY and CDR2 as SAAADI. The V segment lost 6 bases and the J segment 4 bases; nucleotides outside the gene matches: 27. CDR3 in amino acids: CASRGRGQAPGTHHPPDTQYF. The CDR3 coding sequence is TGCGCCAGCAGGGGAAGGGGACAGGCCCCCGGGACTCACCACCCCCCAGATACGCAGTATTTT.

DNA for the CDR3: TGTGCTAGTGCCGTAGGACAGGGGATTCACTACGAGCAGTACTTC. This translates into CASAVGQGIHYEQYF. V gene TRBV12-5 combines with J gene TRBJ2-7, with 9 bases matching TRBD1. There are 15 residues in the CDR3. The germline V gene encodes CDR1 LGHNT and CDR2 FRNRAP. Unmatched junction bases numbered 10, after V lost 7 bases and J lost 3 bases.

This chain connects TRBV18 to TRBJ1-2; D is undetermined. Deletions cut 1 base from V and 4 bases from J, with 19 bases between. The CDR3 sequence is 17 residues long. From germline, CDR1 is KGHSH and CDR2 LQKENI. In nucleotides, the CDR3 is TGTGCCAGCTCACCACGCGTAATCGAGGACTCGGGCTATGGCTACACCTTC. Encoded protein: CASSPRVIEDSGYGYTF. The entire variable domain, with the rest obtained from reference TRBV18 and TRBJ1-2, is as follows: NAGVMQNPRHLVRRRGQEARLRCSPMKGHSHVYWYRQLPEEGLKFMVYLQKENIIDESGMPKERFSAEFPKEGPSILRIQQVVRGDSAAYFCASSPRVIEDSGYGYTFGSGTRLTVV.

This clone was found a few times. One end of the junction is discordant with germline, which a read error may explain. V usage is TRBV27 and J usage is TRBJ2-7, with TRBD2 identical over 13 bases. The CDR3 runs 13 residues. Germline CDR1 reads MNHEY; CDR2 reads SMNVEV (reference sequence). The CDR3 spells CASSWGLAGMFHF. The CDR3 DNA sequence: TGTGCCAGCAGTTGGGGACTAGCGGGGATGTTTCACTTC.